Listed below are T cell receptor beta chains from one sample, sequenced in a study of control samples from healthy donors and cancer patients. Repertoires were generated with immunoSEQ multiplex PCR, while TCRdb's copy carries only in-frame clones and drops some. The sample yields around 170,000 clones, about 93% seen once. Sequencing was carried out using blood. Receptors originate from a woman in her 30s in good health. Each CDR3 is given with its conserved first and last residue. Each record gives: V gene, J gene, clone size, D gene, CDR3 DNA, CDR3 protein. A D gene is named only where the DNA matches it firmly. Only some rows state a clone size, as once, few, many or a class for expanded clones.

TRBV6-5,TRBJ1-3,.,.,TGTGCCAGCAGTTTGAATGGAAACACCATATATTTT,CASSLNGNTIYF
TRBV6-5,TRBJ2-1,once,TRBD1,TGTGCCAGCAGCTTACAGGGGAGTGGGTACAATGAGCAGTTCTTC,CASSLQGSGYNEQFF
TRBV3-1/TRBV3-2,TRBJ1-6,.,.,TGTGCCAGCAGCCATTATTTCATACATCATAATTCACCCCTCCACTTT,CASSHYFIHHNSPLHF
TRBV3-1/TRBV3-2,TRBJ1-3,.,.,TGTGCCAGCAGCCACCCTGGAAACACCATATATTTT,CASSHPGNTIYF
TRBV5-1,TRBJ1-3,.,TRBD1,TGCGCCAGCAGCTCCAATGTTCTAGGACAGGGGGCTGGAAACACCATATATTTT,CASSSNVLGQGAGNTIYF
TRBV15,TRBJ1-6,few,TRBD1,TGTGCCACCAGCAAAGGGACAGACTATAATTCACCCCTCCACTTT,CATSKGTDYNSPLHF
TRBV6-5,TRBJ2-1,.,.,TGTGCCACCGCGGGCCTCTTACGAATTGAGCAGTTCTTC,CATAGLLRIEQFF
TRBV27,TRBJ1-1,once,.,TGTGCCAGCAGTTTCATCGGGGCGGTGGCTTTCTTT,CASSFIGAVAFF
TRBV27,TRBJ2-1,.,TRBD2,TGTGCCAGCAGCCCCGGACTAGCGGGGCTGTATGAGCAGTTCTTC,CASSPGLAGLYEQFF
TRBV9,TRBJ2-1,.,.,TGTGCCAGCAGCGTAGTAGCGGAGAACAATGAGCAGTTCTTC,CASSVVAENNEQFF
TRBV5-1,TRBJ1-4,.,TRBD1,TGCGCCAGCAGCGGACCGACAGGGGGCAGGGAAAAACTGTTTTTT,CASSGPTGGREKLFF
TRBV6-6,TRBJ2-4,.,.,TGTGCCAGTAGAGGGTACTTAGCCAAAAACATTCAGTACTTC,CASRGYLAKNIQYF
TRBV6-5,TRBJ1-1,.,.,TGTGCCAGCAGTCCTGGGACAAACGCTGAAGCTTTCTTT,CASSPGTNAEAFF
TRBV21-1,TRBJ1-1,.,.,TGTGCCAGCAGCAAACGGACAGTCGAAGCTTTCTTT,CASSKRTVEAFF
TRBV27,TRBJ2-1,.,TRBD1,TGTGCCAGCAGTTCCGGGACAGGGGGCAGGGATGAGCAGTTCTTC,CASSSGTGGRDEQFF